Below, 17 T cell receptor beta chains from the same sample are listed, as sequenced in a study of graft-versus-host responses after intestinal transplantation (dated by TCRdb to about 2021). The sample's time point label, decoded: cells obtained before transplantation from donor or recipient. Libraries were built with the immunoSEQ multiplex PCR assay. What TCRdb holds here is the immuneACCESS table cut down to in-frame rearrangements. Part of the clones is not present; checked against another copy, under half of the missing clones reflect an unresolved V gene, and the others are unexplained. The sample table records 90,000 or so clones; 82% of these occur just once. Of the sample, 0.83% is held by the ten largest clones. Which antigens these TCRs recognize remains unknown. Sequenced material: unstimulated CD4+ T cells sorted from spleen or lymph node cells, taken before intestinal transplant. These receptors all stem from a human donor who received an intestinal transplant.

The chain employs TRBV5-8 and TRBJ2-7, with D possibly being TRBD1 (6 bases). Germline CDR1 reads SGHTS; CDR2 reads YDEGEE. V gave up 2 bases and J gave up 5 bases, with 8 bases separating them. The CDR3 has 12 amino acids. In DNA form, the CDR3 reads TGTGCCAGCAGCTTTCAGGGGAACGAGCAGTACTTC. Its protein is CASSFQGNEQYF.

In the case of this clone: One end of the junction fails to match germline, which may point to a read error. Distinct nucleotide sequences in the sample also encode this CDR3. CDR3 in amino acids: CASRLDSSNQPQHF. The CDR3 nucleotides are TGCGCCAGCAGGTTGGACAGCAGCAATCAGCCCCAGCATTTT. V and J are TRBV5-1 and TRBJ1-5; a weak D match, TRBD1 (6 bases). This CDR3 is built from 14 residues. CDR1 and CDR2 from the germline V gene are SGHRS and YFSETQ.

The genes are TRBV18 and TRBJ1-1, with D possibly being TRBD1 (6 bases). This CDR3 is 15 amino acids long. CDR1 is KGHSH, CDR2 LQKENI, per germline. Trimming removed 2 bases from V and 3 bases from J, with 13 bases in between. This CDR3 reads CASSPSRGFDTEAFF. CDR3 nucleotides: TGTGCCAGCTCACCATCCAGGGGTTTTGACACTGAAGCTTTCTTT.

The J gene is TRBJ2-5, the V gene TRBV7-9; D perhaps matches TRBD2 (6 bases). Germline CDR1 SEHNR, CDR2 FQNEAQ (reference sequence). The V gene lost 1 base and the J gene lost 4 bases, with 19 bases spanning the gap. CDR3 length: 17 amino acids. CDR3 residues: CASSLERLGGVLETQYF. For the CDR3, the DNA is TGTGCCAGCAGCTTAGAACGCTTGGGGGGAGTACTAGAGACCCAGTACTTC.

The J gene is TRBJ2-5, the V gene TRBV7-6; the D gene is possibly TRBD1 (6 bases). CDR1 SGHVS and CDR2 FNYEAQ come from the germline V gene. The CDR3 consists of 16 residues. Trimming shortened V by 1 base and J by 5 bases, and 17 bases separated the two germline ends. Here the CDR3 reads CASSLVGSGVWETQYF. CDR3 nucleotides: TGTGCCAGCAGCTTAGTGGGGTCAGGGGTATGGGAGACCCAGTACTTC. Looking up the rest from reference TRBV7-6 and TRBJ2-5 gives the full variable domain: GAGVSQSPRYKVTKRGQDVALRCDPISGHVSLYWYRQALGQGPEFLTYFNYEAQQDKSGLPNDRFSAERPEGSISTLTIQRTEQRDSAMYRCASSLVGSGVWETQYFGPGTRLLVL.

The chain uses TRBV7-9 and TRBJ1-6, with 9 bases lining up with TRBD1. The CDR3 totals 14 residues. Germline values: CDR1 SEHNR, CDR2 FQNEAQ (reference sequence). Germline trimming cut 2 bases from V and 8 bases from J; bases unmatched to any gene: 1. The CDR3 DNA reads TGTGCCAGCAGCTTAAGACAGGGGGATTCACCCCTCCACTTT. Protein product: CASSLRQGDSPLHF.

This clone has only a few counts. The chain couples TRBV19 to TRBJ1-1, with unresolved D. Trimming removed 3 bases from V and 0 bases from J, with 5 bases in between. Germline assignment: CDR1 LNHDA and CDR2 SQIVND (reference sequence). CDR3 length: 13 residues. CDR3 sequence: CASSISLNTEAFF. The CDR3 coding sequence is TGTGCCAGTAGTATCTCCTTGAACACTGAAGCTTTCTTT.

Concerning this clone: As the CDR3 is not closed by the conserved phenylalanine or tryptophan, this likely results from a read error. The V and J genes are TRBV11-2 and TRBJ2-7; 8 bases match TRBD2. The V segment lost 4 bases and the J segment 7 bases; nucleotides outside the gene matches: 12. Germline V gene sequence: CDR1 SGHAT, CDR2 FQNNGV. The CDR3 runs 15 residues. The CDR3 DNA is TGTGCCAGCAGCTCCGGACTAGCCGCCCAGGGGGAGCAGTACCTC. Protein product: CASSSGLAAQGEQYL.

The chain employs TRBV5-1 and TRBJ2-4; 9 nucleotides agree with TRBD1. Germline trimming cut 4 bases from V and 8 bases from J; bases unmatched to any gene: 7. Per germline, CDR1 SGHRS and CDR2 YFSETQ. This CDR3 contains 14 residues. The CDR3 is CASSPGQGGDIQYF. CDR3 DNA: TGCGCCAGCAGCCCGGGACAGGGTGGGGACATTCAGTACTTC.

V gene TRBV7-9 combines with J gene TRBJ2-1, with 15 bases lining up with TRBD2. This CDR3 spans 18 amino acids. Germline lookup yields CDR1 SEHNR and CDR2 FQNEAQ (reference sequence). V shed 4 bases and J 8 bases; nucleotides not matched to a gene: 12. As DNA, the CDR3 is TGTGCCAGCAGCTGGGATTATTCGGGACTAGCGGGGGGACATGAGCAGTTCTTC. Translating gives CASSWDYSGLAGGHEQFF.

V usage is TRBV28 and J usage is TRBJ2-3; D may be TRBD2 (6 bases). This CDR3 spans 15 amino acids. Trimming shortened V by 6 bases and J by 1 base, and 14 bases separated the two germline ends. CDR1 and CDR2 from the germline V gene are MDHEN and SYDVKM. Here the CDR3 DNA reads TGTGCCAGCAGCTCAGTGGGAGGAGGCACAGATACGCAGTATTTT. This translates into CASSSVGGGTDTQYF.

This chain uses TRBV5-1 with TRBJ2-1, with TRBD1 as a possible D gene (6 bases). V lost 4 bases and J lost 5, with 10 bases in between. CDR3 length equals 13 residues. Germline V gives CDR1 SGHRS, CDR2 YFSETQ. CDR3 DNA: TGCGCCAGCAGCCAGGGACAAAACAATGAGCAGTTCTTC. Its translation: CASSQGQNNEQFF.

V is TRBV15 and J is TRBJ1-1; D gene ambiguous. This CDR3 is 15 amino acids long. Trimming pared 3 bases from V and 2 bases from J, leaving 13 bases between. Germline CDR1 and CDR2: LNHNV and YYDKDF (reference sequence). CDR3 nucleotide sequence: TGTGCCACCAGCAGGAAATTGGGCCTTAACACTGAAGCTTTCTTT. This encodes CATSRKLGLNTEAFF.

The chain employs TRBV5-1 and TRBJ2-3, with D unclear. Per germline, CDR1 SGHRS and CDR2 YFSETQ. This CDR3 is built from 15 residues. V dropped 0 bases and J dropped 4 bases, with 12 bases sitting between them. CDR3 sequence (DNA): TGCGCCAGCAGCTTGGGCGGAGTGGCCGCAGATACGCAGTATTTT. Translating gives CASSLGGVAADTQYF.

V and J are TRBV28 and TRBJ1-2; D is possibly TRBD1 (5 bases). This CDR3 spans 13 amino acids. CDR1 MDHEN and CDR2 SYDVKM come from the germline V gene. The V end was cut by 10 bases, the J end by 7 bases, with 19 bases between. The CDR3 coding sequence is TGTGCCACCCGTCATGGGGGGACGGGTGGCTACACCTTC. It yields the protein CATRHGGTGGYTF.

The chain combines TRBV11-3 with TRBJ2-5; D is unresolved. Trimming removed 5 bases from V and 5 bases from J, with 12 bases in between. The germline V gene encodes CDR1 SGHNT and CDR2 YENEEA. The CDR3 is made up of 13 amino acids. CDR3 in DNA: TGTGCCAGCAGCCGCCACAGAACGGAGACCCAGTACTTC. Amino acid sequence: CASSRHRTETQYF.

V gene TRBV29-1 combines with J gene TRBJ2-6; the match to TRBD1 covers 8 bases. The CDR3 runs 14 residues. V dropped 6 bases and J dropped 2; count of bases not matched to a gene: 3. In germline, CDR1 is SQVTM, CDR2 ANQGSEA. For the CDR3, the DNA is TGCAGCGTCGCAGGGGGCCCTGGGGCCAACGTCCTGACTTTC. Translating it yields CSVAGGPGANVLTF.